This entry features one T cell receptor beta chain sequence. The sample originates from a study of blood T cell repertoires in COVID-19. About the study: The United States, Italy and Spain supplied acute and convalescent COVID-19 samples. Sample material is recorded as cDNA or gDNA derived from T cells, B-cell-depleted T cells, or PBMCs.

This CDR3 has 15 residues. The germline gives CDR1 LNHDA, CDR2 SQIVND (reference sequence). V trimming: 6 bases; J trimming: 1 base; junction bases outside the gene matches: 3. The study assigned cohorts using participant-reported clinical history. Per the original methods: Reference gene primers were amplified, and this amplification served to estimate nucleated cell counts. Assay: immunoSEQ multiplex PCR; the TCRdb copy retains only in-frame clones and omits some. Clonal size and the V and J genes are those of that table, whereas D and trimming came from the DNA. The table records under 300,000 clones, around 88% of them present only once.

Material for sequencing was PBMCs or T cells enriched from blood (not recorded which). This rearrangement joins TRBV19 to TRBJ2-2, with 9 bases fitting TRBD1. This TCR derives from a woman aged 35 to 49 with acute COVID-19. DNA for the CDR3: TGTGCCAGTAGACAGGGGGCAATGAACACCGGGGAGCTGTTTTTT. Translated: CASRQGAMNTGELFF.